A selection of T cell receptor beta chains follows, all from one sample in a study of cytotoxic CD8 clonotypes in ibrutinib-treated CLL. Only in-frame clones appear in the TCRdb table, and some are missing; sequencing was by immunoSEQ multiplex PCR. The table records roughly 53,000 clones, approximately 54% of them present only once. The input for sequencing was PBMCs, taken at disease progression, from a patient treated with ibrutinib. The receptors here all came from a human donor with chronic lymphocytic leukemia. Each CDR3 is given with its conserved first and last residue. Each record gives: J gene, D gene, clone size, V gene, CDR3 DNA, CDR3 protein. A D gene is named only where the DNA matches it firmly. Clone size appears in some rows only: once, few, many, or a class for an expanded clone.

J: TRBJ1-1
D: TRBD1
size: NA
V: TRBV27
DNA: TGTGCCAGCAGTCCGCAGACAGGGATGAACACTGAAGCTTTCTTT
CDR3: CASSPQTGMNTEAFF

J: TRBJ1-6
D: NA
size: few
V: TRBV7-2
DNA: TGTGCCAGCAGCTTAATCGGGGGTTCACCCCTCCACTTT
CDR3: CASSLIGGSPLHF

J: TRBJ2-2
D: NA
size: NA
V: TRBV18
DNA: TGTGCCAGCTCACCACATCGCGATGTCGGCACCGGGGAGCTGTTTTTT
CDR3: CASSPHRDVGTGELFF

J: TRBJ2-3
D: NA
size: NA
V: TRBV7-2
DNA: TGTGCCAGCAGCTTAGGTGGTCCTAGCCTTGGAGATACGCAGTATTTT
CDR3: CASSLGGPSLGDTQYF

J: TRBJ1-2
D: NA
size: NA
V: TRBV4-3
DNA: TGCGCCAGCAGCCAAGGCCGGTCGCACCTCTATGGCTACACCTTC
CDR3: CASSQGRSHLYGYTF

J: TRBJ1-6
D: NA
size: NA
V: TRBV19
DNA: TGTGCCTCCAAGTCCCGACAAGCTAATTCACCCCTCCACTTT
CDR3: CASKSRQANSPLHF

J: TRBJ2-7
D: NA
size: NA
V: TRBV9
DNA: TGTGCCAGCAGCGTAGAGGACAGCGAGCAGTACTTC
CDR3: CASSVEDSEQYF

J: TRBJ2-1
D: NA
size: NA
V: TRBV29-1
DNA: TGCAGCGTAGCCGTAGGGGCAGGGAATGAGCAGTTCTTC
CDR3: CSVAVGAGNEQFF

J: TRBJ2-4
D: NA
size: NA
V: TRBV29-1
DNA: TGCAGCGTTGAGTTGGATCTGATTCAGTACTTC
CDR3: CSVELDLIQYF

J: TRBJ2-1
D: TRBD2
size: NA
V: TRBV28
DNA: TGTGCCAGCCGTGCTCCCGGGGGGAGCAATGAGCAGTTCTTC
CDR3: CASRAPGGSNEQFF

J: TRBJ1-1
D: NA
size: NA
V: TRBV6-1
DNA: TGTGCCAGCAGTGTCTCCCCACCGAACACTGAAGCTTTCTTT
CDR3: CASSVSPPNTEAFF

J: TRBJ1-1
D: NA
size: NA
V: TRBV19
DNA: TGTGCCAGTAGTATTAAACTCACTGAAGCTTTCTTT
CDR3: CASSIKLTEAFF

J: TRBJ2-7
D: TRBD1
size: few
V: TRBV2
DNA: TGTGCCAGCAGTAGTACAGGGGCCTCCTACGAGCAGTACTTC
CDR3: CASSSTGASYEQYF

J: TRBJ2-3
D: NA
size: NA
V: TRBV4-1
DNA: TGCGCCAGCAGCCAAGAAATTAGTTTCACAGATACGCAGTATTTT
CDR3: CASSQEISFTDTQYF

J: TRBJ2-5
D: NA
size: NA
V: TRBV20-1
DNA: TGCAGTGCTATCGGGCAAGAGACCCAGTACTTC
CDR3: CSAIGQETQYF

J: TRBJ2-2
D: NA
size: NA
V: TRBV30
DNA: TGTGCCTGGAGTTCCGAGACAGGATACACCGGGGAGCTGTTTTTT
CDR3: CAWSSETGYTGELFF

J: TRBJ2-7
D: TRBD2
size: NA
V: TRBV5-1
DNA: TGCGCCAGCAGCTTGGACCCCGCCGGGAGGATAGCCTACGAGCAGTACTTC
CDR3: CASSLDPAGRIAYEQYF

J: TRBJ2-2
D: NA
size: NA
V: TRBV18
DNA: TGTGCCAGCTCACCCATGGGGCCGAACACCGGGGAGCTGTTTTTT
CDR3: CASSPMGPNTGELFF

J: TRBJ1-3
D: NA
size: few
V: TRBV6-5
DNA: TGTGCCAGCAGTTTAGGGGGGAATAAGAACACCATATATTTT
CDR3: CASSLGGNKNTIYF